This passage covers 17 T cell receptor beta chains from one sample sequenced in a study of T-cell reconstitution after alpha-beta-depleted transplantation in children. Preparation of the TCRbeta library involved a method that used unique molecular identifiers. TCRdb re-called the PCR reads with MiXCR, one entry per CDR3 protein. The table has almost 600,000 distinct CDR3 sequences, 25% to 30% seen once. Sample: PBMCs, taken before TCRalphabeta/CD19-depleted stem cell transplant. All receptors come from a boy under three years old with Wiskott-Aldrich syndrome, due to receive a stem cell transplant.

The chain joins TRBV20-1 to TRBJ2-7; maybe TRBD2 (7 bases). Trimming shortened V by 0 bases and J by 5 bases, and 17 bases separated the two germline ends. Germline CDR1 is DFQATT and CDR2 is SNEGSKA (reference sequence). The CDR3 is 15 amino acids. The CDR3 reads CSARDGGGRGDEQYF. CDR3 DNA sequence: TGCAGTGCTAGAGACGGGGGCGGGAGAGGGGACGAGCAGTACTTC.

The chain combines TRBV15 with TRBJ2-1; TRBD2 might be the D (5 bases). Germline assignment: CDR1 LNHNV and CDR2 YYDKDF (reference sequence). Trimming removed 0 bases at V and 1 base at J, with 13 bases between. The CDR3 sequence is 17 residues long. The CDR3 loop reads CATSREPGTSSYNEQFF. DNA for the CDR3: TGTGCCACCAGCAGAGAACCGGGAACCTCATCCTACAATGAGCAGTTCTTC.

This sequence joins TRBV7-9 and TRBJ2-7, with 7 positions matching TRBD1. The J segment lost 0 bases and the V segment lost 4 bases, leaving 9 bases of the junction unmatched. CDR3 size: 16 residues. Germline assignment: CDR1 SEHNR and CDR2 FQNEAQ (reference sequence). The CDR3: CASSSARTGFSYEQYF. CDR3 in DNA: TGTGCCAGCAGCTCCGCCCGGACAGGCTTCTCCTACGAGCAGTACTTC.

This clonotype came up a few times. CDR3 DNA: TGTGCCAGCAGCCATCGTTCGGGACAGGGTCGTGGCTACACCTTC. Encoded protein: CASSHRSGQGRGYTF. The chain combines TRBV12-3 or TRBV12-4 with TRBJ1-2; 9 bases are a match to TRBD1. The J segment lost 7 bases and the V segment lost 6 bases, leaving 12 bases of the junction unmatched. The CDR3 extends over 15 amino acids.

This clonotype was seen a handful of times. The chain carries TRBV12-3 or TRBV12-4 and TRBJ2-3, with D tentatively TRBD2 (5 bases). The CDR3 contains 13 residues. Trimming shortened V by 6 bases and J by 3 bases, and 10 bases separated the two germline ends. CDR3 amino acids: CASSVSETDTQYF. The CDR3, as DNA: TGTGCCAGCAGCGTTAGCGAGACAGATACGCAGTATTTT.

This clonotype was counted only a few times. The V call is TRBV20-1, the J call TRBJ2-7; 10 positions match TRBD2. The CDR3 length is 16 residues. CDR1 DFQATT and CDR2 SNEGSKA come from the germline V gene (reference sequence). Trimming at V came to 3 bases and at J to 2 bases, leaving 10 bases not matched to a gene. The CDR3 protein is CSASVSLAGDPYEQYF. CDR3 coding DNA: TGCAGTGCTAGCGTCTCCCTAGCGGGAGACCCCTACGAGCAGTACTTC.

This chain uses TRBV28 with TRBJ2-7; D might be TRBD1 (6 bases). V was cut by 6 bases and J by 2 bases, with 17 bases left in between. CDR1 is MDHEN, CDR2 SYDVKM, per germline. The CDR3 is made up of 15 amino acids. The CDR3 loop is CASRRTGPPAYEQYF. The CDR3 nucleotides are TGTGCCAGCAGGCGTACAGGGCCTCCGGCCTACGAGCAGTACTTC.

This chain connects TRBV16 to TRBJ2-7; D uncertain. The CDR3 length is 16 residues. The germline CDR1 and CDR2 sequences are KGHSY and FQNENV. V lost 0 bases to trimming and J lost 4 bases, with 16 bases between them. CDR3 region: CASSQSGGRPRYEQYF. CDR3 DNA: TGTGCCAGCAGCCAATCAGGCGGCAGACCCAGATACGAGCAGTACTTC.

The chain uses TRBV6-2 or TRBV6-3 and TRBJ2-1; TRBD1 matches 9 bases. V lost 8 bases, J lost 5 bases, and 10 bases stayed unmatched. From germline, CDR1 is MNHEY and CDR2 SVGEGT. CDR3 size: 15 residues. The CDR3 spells CASGRPGQGNNEQFF. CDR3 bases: TGTGCCAGCGGGCGGCCGGGACAGGGAAACAATGAGCAGTTCTTC.

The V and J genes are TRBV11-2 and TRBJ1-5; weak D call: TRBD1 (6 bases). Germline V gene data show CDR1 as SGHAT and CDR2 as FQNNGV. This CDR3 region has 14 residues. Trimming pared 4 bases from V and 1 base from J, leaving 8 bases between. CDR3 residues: CASSSGQSNQPQHF. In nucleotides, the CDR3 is TGTGCCAGCAGCTCGGGACAAAGCAATCAGCCCCAGCATTTT.

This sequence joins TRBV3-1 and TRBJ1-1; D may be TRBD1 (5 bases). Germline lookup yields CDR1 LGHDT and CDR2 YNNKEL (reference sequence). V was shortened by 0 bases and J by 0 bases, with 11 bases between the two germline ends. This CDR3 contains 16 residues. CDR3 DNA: TGTGCCAGCAGCCAAGAGAGGGGCCCCATGAACACTGAAGCTTTCTTT. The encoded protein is CASSQERGPMNTEAFF.

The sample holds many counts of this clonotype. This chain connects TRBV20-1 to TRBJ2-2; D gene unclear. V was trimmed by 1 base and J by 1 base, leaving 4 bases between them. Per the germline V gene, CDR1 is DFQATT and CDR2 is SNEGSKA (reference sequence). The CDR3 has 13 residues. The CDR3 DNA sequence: TGCAGTGCTAGAGGTTGGAACACCGGGGAGCTGTTTTTT. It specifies CSARGWNTGELFF.

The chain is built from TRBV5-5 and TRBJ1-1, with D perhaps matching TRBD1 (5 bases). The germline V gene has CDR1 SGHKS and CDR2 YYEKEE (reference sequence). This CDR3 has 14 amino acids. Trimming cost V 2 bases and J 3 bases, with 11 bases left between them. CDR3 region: CASSFVRADTEAFF. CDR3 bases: TGTGCCAGCAGCTTTGTCAGGGCAGACACTGAAGCTTTCTTT.

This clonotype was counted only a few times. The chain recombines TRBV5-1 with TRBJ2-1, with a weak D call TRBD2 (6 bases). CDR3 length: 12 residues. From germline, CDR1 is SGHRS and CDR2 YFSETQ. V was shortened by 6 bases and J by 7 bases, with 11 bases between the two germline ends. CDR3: CASTRGGNEQFF. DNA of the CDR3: TGCGCCAGCACCCGTGGGGGGAATGAGCAGTTCTTC.

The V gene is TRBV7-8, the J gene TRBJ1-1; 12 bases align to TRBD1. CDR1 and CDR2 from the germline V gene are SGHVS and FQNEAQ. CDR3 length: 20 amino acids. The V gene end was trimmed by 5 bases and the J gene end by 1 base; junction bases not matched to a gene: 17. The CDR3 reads CASSKYAPGQGAPRNTEAFF. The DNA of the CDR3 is TGTGCCAGCAGCAAATATGCCCCGGGACAGGGGGCCCCCCGGAACACTGAAGCTTTCTTT.

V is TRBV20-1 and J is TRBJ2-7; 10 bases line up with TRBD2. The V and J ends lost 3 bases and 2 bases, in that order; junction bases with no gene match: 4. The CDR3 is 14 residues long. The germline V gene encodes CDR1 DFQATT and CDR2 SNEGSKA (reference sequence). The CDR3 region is CSASASGSPYEQYF. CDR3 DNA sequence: TGCAGTGCTAGTGCTAGCGGGAGCCCCTACGAGCAGTACTTC.

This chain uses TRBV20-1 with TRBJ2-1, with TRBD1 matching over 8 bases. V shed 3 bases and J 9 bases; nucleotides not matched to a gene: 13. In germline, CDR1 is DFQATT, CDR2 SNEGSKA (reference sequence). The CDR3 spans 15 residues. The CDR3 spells CSASGGGRGRVEQFF. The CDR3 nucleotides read TGCAGTGCTAGTGGAGGGGGCAGGGGGCGCGTTGAGCAGTTCTTC.